Listed below are T cell receptor beta chains from one sample, sequenced in a study of T cells in Graves' hyperthyroidism and ophthalmopathy. TCRdb itself ran the multiplex PCR reads through MiXCR, one entry per CDR3 protein. This sample has 600,000 to 750,000 distinct CDR3 sequences, with roughly 17% found just once. Sequencing was carried out using blood. The receptor set was obtained from a man in his forties or fifties with Graves' hyperthyroidism. Each CDR3 is given with its conserved first and last residue. Fields, in order: V gene, D gene, J gene, CDR3 length, clone size, CDR3 DNA, CDR3 protein. D genes are given only for firm matches. The size entry is marked missing in some rows and otherwise reads once, few, many or a size class.

>TRBV20-1|TRBD1|TRBJ1-6|14|few
TGCAGTGCTAGGACCGGGACAGGGACTTCACCCCTCCACTTT
CSARTGTGTSPLHF
>TRBV6-9|NA|TRBJ1-2|13|NA
TGTGCCAGCAGCTACCAGGGTTGGAGTGGCTACACCTTC
CASSYQGWSGYTF
>TRBV2|NA|TRBJ2-1|16|NA
TGTGCCAGCAGTGACTTACTAGTGGCCTCCTACAATGAGCAGTTCTTC
CASSDLLVASYNEQFF
>TRBV27|NA|TRBJ2-3|13|many
TGTGCCAGCAGTTTACGCAACACAGATACGCAGTATTTT
CASSLRNTDTQYF
>TRBV12-3/TRBV12-4|NA|TRBJ2-3|14|many
TGTGCCAGCAGCACGGCAGTCCGAACAGATACGCAGTATTTT
CASSTAVRTDTQYF
>TRBV29-1|NA|TRBJ2-7|13|NA
TGCAGCGTTGAGGTGGCGAGCTCCTACGAGCAGTACTTC
CSVEVASSYEQYF
>TRBV29-1|NA|TRBJ2-5|13|many
TGCAGCGTTGATAAACAGGCCGAAGAGACCCAGTACTTC
CSVDKQAEETQYF
>TRBV24-1|NA|TRBJ1-2|13|NA
TGTGCCACCAGTGTTACGCCCTTCTATGGCTACACCTTC
CATSVTPFYGYTF
>TRBV18|TRBD1|TRBJ2-5|15|NA
TGTGCCAGCTCACCACCCGGGACAGGGGGAGAGACCCAGTACTTC
CASSPPGTGGETQYF
>TRBV4-1|TRBD2|TRBJ2-7|19|NA
TGCGCCAGCAGCCAACGCATAATTCCTGGGACTAGCGGGAGCTACGAGCAGTACTTC
CASSQRIIPGTSGSYEQYF
>TRBV7-9|TRBD2|TRBJ2-5|17|NA
TGTGCCAGCATCCCGGGACTAGCGGGCCATCACCAAGAGACCCAGTACTTC
CASIPGLAGHHQETQYF
>TRBV6-2/TRBV6-3|NA|TRBJ2-1|15|few
TGTGCAAGCAGCCAGGAGGGCCTGACCTACAATGAGCAGTTCTTC
CASSQEGLTYNEQFF
>TRBV5-1|NA|TRBJ1-1|14|NA
TGCGCCAGCAGCTTTGGGACCCCTGGAACTGAAGCTTTCTTT
CASSFGTPGTEAFF
>TRBV5-1|TRBD2|TRBJ2-1|16|few
TGCGCCAGCAGCGCGAGTCCGACTAGCGGGAGGGTTGAGCAGTTCTTC
CASSASPTSGRVEQFF
>TRBV2|TRBD1|TRBJ2-3|13|many
TGTGCCAGCAGACAACAGGGGGCAGATACGCAGTATTTT
CASRQQGADTQYF
>TRBV6-2/TRBV6-3|TRBD1|TRBJ2-2|17|many
TGTGCCAGCAGTTACACGACAGGGGGGCCGGACACCGGGGAGCTGTTTTTT
CASSYTTGGPDTGELFF
>TRBV10-2|TRBD2|TRBJ2-7|16|NA
TGCGCCAGCAGTGAGTTTAGCGGGAGTTTCGTTAACGAGCAGTACTTC
CASSEFSGSFVNEQYF
>TRBV27|NA|TRBJ2-3|14|many
TGTGCCAGCAGTTTAAACCGGGTGGGAGATACGCAGTATTTT
CASSLNRVGDTQYF
>TRBV6-1|TRBD1|TRBJ1-2|15|NA
TGTGCCAGCAGCACCGGACAGGGTTTCTTCTATGGCTACACCTTC
CASSTGQGFFYGYTF
>TRBV5-1|TRBD1|TRBJ2-3|15|NA
TGCGCCAGCAGCTTCCCCAGGGGGCAAACAGATACGCAGTATTTT
CASSFPRGQTDTQYF
>TRBV2|NA|TRBJ2-1|13|many
TGTGCCAGCAGAGAGATTCAGGGGGGCAAGGAGTTCTTC
CASREIQGGKEFF
>TRBV6-1|NA|TRBJ2-5|14|many
TGTGCCAGCATATTGGACAGCTTTCAAGAGACCCAGTACTTC
CASILDSFQETQYF
>TRBV12-3/TRBV12-4|TRBD2|TRBJ2-1|15|many
TGTGCTAGCAGTATTAGCGGGAGGGGTTACAATGAGCAGTTCTTC
CASSISGRGYNEQFF
>TRBV28|NA|TRBJ1-1|13|many
TGTGCCAGCAGTCAGGAATTGAACACTGAAGCTTTCTTT
CASSQELNTEAFF
>TRBV28|NA|TRBJ2-1|17|many
TGTGCCAGCAGTCCGTACTGGAGCGGCGTCTCCTACAATGAGCAGTTCTTC
CASSPYWSGVSYNEQFF
>TRBV6-1|TRBD1|TRBJ2-7|14|many
TGTGCCAGCATACCGGGACAGGGTTCCTACGAGCAGTACTTC
CASIPGQGSYEQYF
>TRBV19|NA|TRBJ1-5|13|NA
TGTGCCAGTAGCGACGCAGAGAATCAGCCCCAGCATTTT
CASSDAENQPQHF
>TRBV7-3|TRBD2|TRBJ2-7|15|many
TGTGCCAGCAGCTTATCTAGCGGGACTTCCTACGAGCAGTACTTC
CASSLSSGTSYEQYF
>TRBV7-8|TRBD1|TRBJ2-7|15|few
TGTGCCAGCAGCTTAGCGGGACAGGGCTCCTACGAGCAGTACTTC
CASSLAGQGSYEQYF
>TRBV28|TRBD1|TRBJ1-2|15|many
TGTGCCAGCAGTTCTGGGGGGCAGGGGGACTATGGCTACACCTTC
CASSSGGQGDYGYTF
>TRBV5-4|NA|TRBJ2-7|15|few
TGTGCCAGCAGCCCCAATACCGGGAGCCTCTACGAGCAGTACTTC
CASSPNTGSLYEQYF